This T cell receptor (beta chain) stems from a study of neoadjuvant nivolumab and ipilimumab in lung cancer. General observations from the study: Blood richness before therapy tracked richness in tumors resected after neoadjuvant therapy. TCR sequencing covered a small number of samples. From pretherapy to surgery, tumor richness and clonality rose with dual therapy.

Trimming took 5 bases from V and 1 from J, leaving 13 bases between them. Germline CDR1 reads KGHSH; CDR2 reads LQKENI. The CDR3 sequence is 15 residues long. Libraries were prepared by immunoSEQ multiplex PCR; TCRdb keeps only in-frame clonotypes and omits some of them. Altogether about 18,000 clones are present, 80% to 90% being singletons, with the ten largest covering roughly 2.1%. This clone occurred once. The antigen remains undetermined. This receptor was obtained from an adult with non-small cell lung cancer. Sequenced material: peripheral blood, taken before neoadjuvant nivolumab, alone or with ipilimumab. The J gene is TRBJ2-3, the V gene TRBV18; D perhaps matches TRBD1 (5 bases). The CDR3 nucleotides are TGTGCCAGCTCAACATCACAGGTCGGCACAGATACGCAGTATTTT. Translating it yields CASSTSQVGTDTQYF. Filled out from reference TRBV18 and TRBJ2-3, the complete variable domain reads NAGVMQNPRHLVRRRGQEARLRCSPMKGHSHVYWYRQLPEEGLKFMVYLQKENIIDESGMPKERFSAEFPKEGPSILRIQQVVRGDSAAYFCASSTSQVGTDTQYFGPGTRLTVL.